This T cell receptor (beta chain) was sequenced for a study of spatial heterogeneity in lung cancer. Study observations and caveats: There were more appearances of ubiquitous expanded tumor TCRs in blood at resection than at follow-up.

Every TCR cDNA molecule bore its own unique molecular identifier. TCRdb called the 5' RACE reads again in MiXCR, with one record for every CDR3 protein. The profile covers some 70,000 distinct CDR3 sequences, with about an eighth appearing a single time and roughly 6.9% taken by the ten largest. This clonotype was observed a handful of times. Antigen unknown. Time point denoted: sample taken at primary tumor resection. Unsorted whole RNA of tumor, nontumor lung or frozen PBMC was sequenced. Untreated early-stage non-small cell lung cancer patients, about 70 in total, were the donors. V shed 7 bases, J shed 4 bases, and the junction held 11 bases outside the gene matches. The CDR3 is 15 amino acids. Per the germline V gene, CDR1 is SQVTM and CDR2 is ANQGSEA.

This sequence originates from a male donor with early-stage non-small cell lung cancer. The source material was PBMCs, sampled at surgery. The rearrangement uses TRBV29-1 and TRBJ2-2, with TRBD1 matching 8 bases. The CDR3 DNA is TGCAGCGCTGCCAAAACAGGGGGAGGCACCGGGGAGCTGTTTTTT. This gives the protein CSAAKTGGGTGELFF.